The rows below give T cell receptor beta chains drawn from one sample of a study of neurological immune-mediated disorders. TCRdb re-called the 5' RACE reads through MiXCR, storing one row per CDR3 protein. The sample consists of around 26,000 distinct CDR3 sequences, over 3% of them appearing once. Sequenced sample: PBMCs. Receptors were obtained from a woman in her thirties with multiple sclerosis. Each CDR3 is given with its conserved first and last residue. Each record gives: V gene, clone size, D gene, J gene, CDR3 DNA, CDR3 protein. The D gene is left open where the match is weak. The size field is filled for only some rows; it gives once, few, many or a size class.

>TRBV12-3/TRBV12-4|many|NA|TRBJ1-4
TGTGCCAGCAGTTTGTGGGTGGCGGGCGAAAAACTGTTTTTT
CASSLWVAGEKLFF
>TRBV2|many|NA|TRBJ1-2
TGTGCCAGCAGTGATAACGGGGCAATTGGGGGCTACACCTTC
CASSDNGAIGGYTF
>TRBV3-1|many|TRBD1|TRBJ1-4
TGTGCCAGCAGCCCCCGGGACAGGGAAGAAAAACTGTTTTTT
CASSPRDREEKLFF
>TRBV28|many|TRBD2|TRBJ2-1
TGTGCCAGCACCTTCGCGGGAGAGGGGTGGAATGAGCAGTTCTTC
CASTFAGEGWNEQFF
>TRBV5-1|few|NA|TRBJ2-3
TGCGCCAGCAGCTTGGGGAGATCAGATACGCAGTATTTT
CASSLGRSDTQYF
>TRBV5-1|many|TRBD1|TRBJ1-5
TGCGCCAGCAGCTTGGCCCCCTTGGGACAGGGGGTGAATCAGCCCCAGCATTTT
CASSLAPLGQGVNQPQHF
>TRBV6-2/TRBV6-3|many|NA|TRBJ2-1
TGTGCCAGCAGTTACTCCCTAGTGACTGAGCAGTTCTTC
CASSYSLVTEQFF
>TRBV5-1|many|TRBD2|TRBJ2-1
TGCGCCAGCAGCTTGGAAGGACTAGGCGGTTTCTTC
CASSLEGLGGFF
>TRBV28|many|NA|TRBJ2-3
TGTGCTCTTGGGGATCGGGGAACAGATACGCAGTATTTT
CALGDRGTDTQYF
>TRBV6-5|many|NA|TRBJ1-4
TGTGCCAGCAGTTACTCGAGCAGGGTCGGTGAAAAACTGTTTTTT
CASSYSSRVGEKLFF
>TRBV9|medium-sized|NA|TRBJ1-2
TGTGCCAGCAGCCAAGCGGACGGATACTATGGCTACACCTTC
CASSQADGYYGYTF
>TRBV11-2|many|NA|TRBJ2-7
TGTGCCAGCAGCCTTAGCGGACCCGCCTACGAGCAGTACTTC
CASSLSGPAYEQYF
>TRBV4-3|NA|NA|TRBJ2-3
TGCGCCAGCAGCCAAGTCCGCCCTCCCGGGGCAGATACGCAGTATTTT
CASSQVRPPGADTQYF
>TRBV7-2|NA|NA|TRBJ2-1
TGTGCCAGCAGCACCCACGCCGGGCTCTACAATGAGCAGTTCTTC
CASSTHAGLYNEQFF
>TRBV7-2|many|NA|TRBJ2-4
TGTGCCAGTAGGGACGGCAAAAAAATTCAGTACTTC
CASRDGKKIQYF
>TRBV20-1|medium-sized|NA|TRBJ2-3
TGCAGTGCTCAAAAGGATATAGATACGCAGTATTTT
CSAQKDIDTQYF
>TRBV24-1|many|NA|TRBJ2-3
TGTGCCACCAGTGGCCTTCTAGACCGCAACACAGATACGCAGTATTTT
CATSGLLDRNTDTQYF